The entry below gives a single T cell receptor beta chain sequence along with its context. V was clipped by 4 bases and J by 2 bases, with 13 bases between them. The CDR3 contains 15 residues. Germline V gene data show CDR1 as LNHDA and CDR2 as SQIVND (reference sequence). This sample is part of a study of blood T cell repertoires in COVID-19. For the study at large: PBMCs, B-cell-depleted T cells, or T cells provided the cDNA or gDNA that made up the material.

Original processing methods: From reference gene primer amplification, estimates of nucleated cell counts were derived. Sequenced by immunoSEQ multiplex PCR; TCRdb stores in-frame clones only, minus some. From that table come the V and J calls and clone size; the DNA was used to work out D and trimming. The data contain 240,000 or so clones, roughly 80% of them singletons. V and J are TRBV19 and TRBJ2-3; weak D call: TRBD2 (5 bases). The sequencing input was peripheral blood. This TCR was recovered from a woman between 18 and 29 years old with acute or convalescent COVID-19. CDR3 bases: TGTGCCAGTAGTAGGGGAAGACTAACCACAGATACGCAGTATTTT. Amino acid sequence: CASSRGRLTTDTQYF.